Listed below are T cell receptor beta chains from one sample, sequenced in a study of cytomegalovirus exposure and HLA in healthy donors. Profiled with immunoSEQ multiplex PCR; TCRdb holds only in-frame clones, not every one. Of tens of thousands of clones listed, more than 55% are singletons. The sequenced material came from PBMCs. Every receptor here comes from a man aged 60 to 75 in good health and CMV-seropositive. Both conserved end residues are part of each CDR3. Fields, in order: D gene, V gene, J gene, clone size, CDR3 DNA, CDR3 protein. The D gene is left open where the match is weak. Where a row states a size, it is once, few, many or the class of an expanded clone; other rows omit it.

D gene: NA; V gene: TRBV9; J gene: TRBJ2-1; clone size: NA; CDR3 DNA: TGTGCCAGCAGCGTTCAGGGCCTTTCCTACAATGAGCAGTTCTTC; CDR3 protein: CASSVQGLSYNEQFF
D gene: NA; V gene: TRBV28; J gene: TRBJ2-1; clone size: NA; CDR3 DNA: TGTGCCAGCAGTTTTCATCTTCAGGTTCCCCACTCCTACAATGAGCAGTTCTTC; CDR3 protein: CASSFHLQVPHSYNEQFF
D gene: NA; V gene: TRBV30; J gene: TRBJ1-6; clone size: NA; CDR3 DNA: TGTGCCTGGAGTGTACAGGGAACCTATAATTCACCCCTCCACTTT; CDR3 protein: CAWSVQGTYNSPLHF
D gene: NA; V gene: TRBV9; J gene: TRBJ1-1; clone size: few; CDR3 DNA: TGTGCCAGCACCCCGCGGGGCAGTATGGACACTGAAGCTTTCTTT; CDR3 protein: CASTPRGSMDTEAFF
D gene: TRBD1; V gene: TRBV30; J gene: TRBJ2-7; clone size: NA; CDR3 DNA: TGTGCCTGGGGGGCGGGACAGGGCTACGAGCAGTACTTC; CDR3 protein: CAWGAGQGYEQYF
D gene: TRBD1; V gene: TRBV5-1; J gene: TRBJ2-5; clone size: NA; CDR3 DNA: TGCGCCAGCAGCGCAATGGGACAGTTCCAAGAGACCCAGTACTTC; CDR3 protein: CASSAMGQFQETQYF
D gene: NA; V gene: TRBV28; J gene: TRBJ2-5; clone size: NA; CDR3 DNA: TGTGCCCCCTACTCCTGGGTGCAGAACCAACTAGTGCCTCAAGAGACCCAGTACTTC; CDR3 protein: CAPYSWVQNQLVPQETQYF
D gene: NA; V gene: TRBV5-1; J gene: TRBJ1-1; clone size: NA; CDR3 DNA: TGCGCCAGCAGGGTTGGGAGTAACACTGAAGCTTTCTTT; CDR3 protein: CASRVGSNTEAFF
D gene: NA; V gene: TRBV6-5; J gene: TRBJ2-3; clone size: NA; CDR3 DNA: TGTGCCAGCAGTTACTCGCCTATAGATACGCAGTATTTT; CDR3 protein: CASSYSPIDTQYF
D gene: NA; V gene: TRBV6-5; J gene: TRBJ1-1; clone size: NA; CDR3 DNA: TGTGCCAGCAGTTACAGGGGGTCTGAAGCTTTCTTT; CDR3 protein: CASSYRGSEAFF
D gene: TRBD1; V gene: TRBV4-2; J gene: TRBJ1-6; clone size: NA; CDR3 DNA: TGTGCCAGCAGCCAAGAACAGGGGGCCAATAATTCACCCCTCCACTTT; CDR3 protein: CASSQEQGANNSPLHF
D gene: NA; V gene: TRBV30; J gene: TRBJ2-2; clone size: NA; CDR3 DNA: TGTGCCTGGAGTCAACTCGGAGGGGCAGGGGAGCTGTTTTTT; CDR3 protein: CAWSQLGGAGELFF
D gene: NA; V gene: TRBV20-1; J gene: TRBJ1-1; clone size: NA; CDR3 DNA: TGCAGTGCTAGAGCCGAGGGGGTAGCTTTCTTT; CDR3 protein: CSARAEGVAFF
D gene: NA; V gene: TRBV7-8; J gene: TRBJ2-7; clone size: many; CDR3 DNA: TGTGCCAGCAGCTTAGACGGCAGGTCCTACGAGCAGTACTTC; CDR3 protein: CASSLDGRSYEQYF
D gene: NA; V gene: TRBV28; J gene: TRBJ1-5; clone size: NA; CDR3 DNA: TGTGCCAGCAGCCCCTCGACAGTGGGGCCAAGGCCCCAGCATTTT; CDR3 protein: CASSPSTVGPRPQHF
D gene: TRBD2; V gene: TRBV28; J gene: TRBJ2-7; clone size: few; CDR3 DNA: TGTGCCAGCAGTTTGTGGACTAGCGGGAGCAACGAGCAGTACTTC; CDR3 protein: CASSLWTSGSNEQYF
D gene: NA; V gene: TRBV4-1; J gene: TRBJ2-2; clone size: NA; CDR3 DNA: TGCGCCAGCAGCCAAAGTCCCATAGCCGTGAACACCGGGGAGCTGTTTTTT; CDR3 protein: CASSQSPIAVNTGELFF
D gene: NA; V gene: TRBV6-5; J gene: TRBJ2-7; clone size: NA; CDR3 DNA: TGTGCCAGCAGGGGAATGGGGGCCACTAAGTACGAGCAGTACTTC; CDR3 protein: CASRGMGATKYEQYF
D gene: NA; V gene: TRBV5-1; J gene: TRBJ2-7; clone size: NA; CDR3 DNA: TGCGCCAGCAGCTTGTTTCAGGGCCCCTACGAGCAGTACTTC; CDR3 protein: CASSLFQGPYEQYF
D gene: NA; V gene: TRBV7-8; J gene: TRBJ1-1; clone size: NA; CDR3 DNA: TGTGCCAGCAGCTTAGTGTCTCCCAGTAGGCGGACTGAAGCTTTCTTT; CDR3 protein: CASSLVSPSRRTEAFF
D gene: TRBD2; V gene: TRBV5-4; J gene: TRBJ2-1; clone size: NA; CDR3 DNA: TGTGCCAGCAGCCTGACTAGCGGGGGCCACTCCTACAATGAGCAGTTCTTC; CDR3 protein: CASSLTSGGHSYNEQFF
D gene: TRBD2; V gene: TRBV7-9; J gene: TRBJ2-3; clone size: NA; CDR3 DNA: TGTTCCAGCAGCTTATCTGCGGGGGGGCTTTCAGATACGCAGTATTTT; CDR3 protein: CSSSLSAGGLSDTQYF
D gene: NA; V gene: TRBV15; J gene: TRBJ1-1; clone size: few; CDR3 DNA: TGTGCCACCAGTTTTGGCGGGAACACTGAAGCTTTCTTT; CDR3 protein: CATSFGGNTEAFF
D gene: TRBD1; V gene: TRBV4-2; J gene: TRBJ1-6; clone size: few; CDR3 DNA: TGTGCCAGCAGCCAAGCAGGGGGACAGGGGAGCTCCTATAATTCACCCCTCCACTTT; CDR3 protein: CASSQAGGQGSSYNSPLHF
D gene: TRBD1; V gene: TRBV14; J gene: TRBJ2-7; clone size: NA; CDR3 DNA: TGTGCCAGCAGCCTAAGGACAGGGTTTATCCACGAGCAGTACTTC; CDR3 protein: CASSLRTGFIHEQYF
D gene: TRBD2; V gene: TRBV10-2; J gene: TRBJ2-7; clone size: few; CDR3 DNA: TGCGCCAGCAGTTTGGGACTAGTATCCGAGCAGTACTTC; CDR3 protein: CASSLGLVSEQYF
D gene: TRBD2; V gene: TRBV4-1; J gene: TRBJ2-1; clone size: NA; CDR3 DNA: TGCGCCAGCAGCCAAGAGGGGACTAGCGGGATGTTAAATGAGCAGTTCTTC; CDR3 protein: CASSQEGTSGMLNEQFF